The 15 T cell receptor beta chains listed next were all sequenced from one sample in a study of early T cells in non-severe SARS-CoV-2 infection. MiXCR, run by TCRdb on the 5' RACE reads, gives a single entry per CDR3 protein. Among over 30,000 distinct CDR3 sequences, approximately 5% were seen once, and the ten largest hold almost 8%. The sample consisted of whole blood. These receptors all come from an adult who was a healthcare worker with PCR-confirmed SARS-CoV-2 infection or an uninfected control (not recorded which).

At least ten counts were recorded for this clonotype. The V and J genes are TRBV30 and TRBJ1-1; no firm D call. V gave up 0 bases and J gave up 8 bases, with 10 bases separating them. Germline assignment: CDR1 GTSNPN and CDR2 SVGIG (reference sequence). The CDR3 loop spans 12 amino acids. The CDR3 coding sequence is TGTGCCTGGAGTGTTTGGAGGGAAGAAGCTTTCTTT. Amino acids: CAWSVWREEAFF.

This clonotype was seen a handful of times. The chain links TRBV3-1 to TRBJ2-1, with TRBD1 matching over 9 bases. The germline V gene encodes CDR1 LGHDT and CDR2 YNNKEL (reference sequence). The CDR3 extends over 16 amino acids. V was clipped by 3 bases and J by 4 bases; unmatched bases: 7. The DNA of the CDR3 is TGTGCCAGCAGCCAGGGGGACAGGGACCTTTACAATGAGCAGTTCTTC. It is translated as CASSQGDRDLYNEQFF.

This clonotype was detected only a few times. This sequence joins TRBV9 and TRBJ2-1, with D perhaps TRBD1 (6 bases). The germline V gene has CDR1 SGDLS and CDR2 YYNGEE. The CDR3 runs to 14 residues. V shed 0 bases and J shed 5 bases, with 9 bases lying between them. CDR3 loop: CASSVGTENNEQFF. The DNA for the CDR3 is TGTGCCAGCAGCGTAGGGACAGAGAACAATGAGCAGTTCTTC.

This clonotype appeared many times. This rearrangement joins TRBV14 to TRBJ2-2; 10 bases line up with TRBD1. Trimming cost V 4 bases and J 6 bases; bases outside gene matches: 5. The CDR3 is made up of 15 amino acids. CDR1 SGHDN and CDR2 FVKESK come from the germline V gene. CDR3 in DNA: TGTGCCAGCAGCCGAGACAGGGGGCGCGCCGGGGAGCTGTTTTTT. It codes for CASSRDRGRAGELFF.

This clonotype occurred many times. This sequence joins TRBV6-4 and TRBJ2-2; D unclear. This CDR3 spans 13 amino acids. Germline values: CDR1 MRHNA, CDR2 SNTAGT. Between the trimmed V and J ends, which lost 4 bases and 9 bases, there was a span of 12 bases. CDR3 protein: CASSARLFRELFF. For the CDR3, the DNA is TGTGCCAGCAGTGCCCGCCTATTCCGGGAGCTGTTTTTT.

This clonotype occurred many times. This rearrangement joins TRBV12-3 or TRBV12-4 to TRBJ1-4; 9 nucleotides align to TRBD1. The V and J ends lost 4 bases and 7 bases, in that order; junction bases with no gene match: 7. The CDR3 contains 15 residues. Here the CDR3 DNA reads TGTGCCAGCAGTTCCGACAGGGGGGCCGGTGAAAAACTGTTTTTT. This sequence encodes CASSSDRGAGEKLFF.

This clonotype was detected many times. V and J are TRBV4-2 and TRBJ1-1; D call uncertain. The CDR3 runs to 11 residues. CDR1 LGHNA and CDR2 YNFKEQ come from the germline V gene. The V end lost 4 bases, the J end lost 7 bases, and 7 bases lay between the germline ends. CDR3 sequence reads: CASSLMNEAFF. In DNA form, the CDR3 reads TGTGCCAGCAGCCTTATGAATGAAGCTTTCTTT.

The chain combines TRBV5-1 with TRBJ1-3; D unresolved. CDR3 length equals 12 residues. V gave up 10 bases and J gave up 4 bases, with 12 bases separating them. Germline CDR1 reads SGHRS; CDR2 reads YFSETQ. The DNA for the CDR3 is TGCGCCTCCCGGACCGCCGGAAACACCATATATTTT. Protein: CASRTAGNTIYF.

This clonotype was seen more than once but under ten times. The chain employs TRBV7-6 and TRBJ2-1; D is unclear. V was clipped by 6 bases and J by 5 bases, with 11 bases between them. CDR3 length equals 13 residues. Germline-derived CDR1 and CDR2 are SGHVS and FNYEAQ. CDR3 in amino acids: CASSTHRDNEQFF. The CDR3 DNA reads TGTGCCAGCAGTACACACCGGGACAATGAGCAGTTCTTC.

This clonotype has ten or more counts. V gene TRBV5-1 combines with J gene TRBJ1-4; TRBD1 matches at 8 bases. Germline V gives CDR1 SGHRS, CDR2 YFSETQ. Trimming cost V 3 bases and J 8 bases; bases outside gene matches: 6. CDR3 length equals 14 residues. CDR3 bases: TGCGCCAGCAGCTCGACAGGGGTCCTCGAAAAACTGTTTTTT. Protein sequence: CASSSTGVLEKLFF.

In its sample, this clonotype was seen many times. Here the CDR3 DNA reads TGTGCCAGCTCACCCATTGCTGAGGGAAAGACTGAAGCTTTCTTT. Protein: CASSPIAEGKTEAFF. The chain combines TRBV18 with TRBJ1-1; D call uncertain. Germline V lookup: CDR1 KGHSH, CDR2 LQKENI. The CDR3 length is 15 residues. Trimming removed 3 bases at V and 5 bases at J, with 16 bases between.

In this sample, this clonotype turned up many times. This rearrangement joins TRBV5-4 to TRBJ2-3, with 10 bases lining up with TRBD2. This CDR3 is built from 15 residues. Germline loops: CDR1 SGHNT, CDR2 YYREEE (reference sequence). The V and J ends lost 1 base and 1 base, in that order; junction bases with no gene match: 0. The CDR3 reads CASSLTSGGTDTQYF. The CDR3 DNA is TGTGCCAGCAGCTTGACTAGCGGGGGCACAGATACGCAGTATTTT.

This clonotype was recorded many times. The chain uses TRBV5-1 and TRBJ2-2, with D tentatively TRBD1 (5 bases). The CDR3 length is 14 residues. V was pared by 3 bases and J by 2 bases, with 8 bases between. Germline CDR1 and CDR2: SGHRS and YFSETQ. For the CDR3, the DNA is TGCGCCAGCAGCTCTCAGGGTAACACCGGGGAGCTGTTTTTT. Encoded protein: CASSSQGNTGELFF.

The rearrangement joins TRBV20-1 to TRBJ2-2; 7 bases align to TRBD2. CDR3 length equals 15 residues. The V gene's germline CDR1 is DFQATT and CDR2 SNEGSKA (reference sequence). The V segment lost 3 bases and the J segment 1 base; nucleotides outside the gene matches: 5. This CDR3 is CSASLAGENTGELFF. In DNA form, the CDR3 reads TGCAGTGCTAGTCTTGCGGGGGAGAACACCGGGGAGCTGTTTTTT.

By sample share, this clonotype is medium-sized. The chain is built from TRBV28 and TRBJ2-5; the D is unclear. V lost 6 bases and J 5 bases, leaving 13 bases between the germline ends. There are 13 residues in the CDR3. Germline-derived CDR1 and CDR2 are MDHEN and SYDVKM. In nucleotides, the CDR3 is TGTGCCAGCAGATCTAGGGATCTCGAGACCCAGTACTTC. Its translation: CASRSRDLETQYF.